Presented here are 21 T cell receptor beta chains from one specimen sequenced in a study of cytomegalovirus exposure and HLA in healthy donors. The primer mix had 60 Vbeta and 13 Jbeta primers. Assay used: immunoSEQ multiplex PCR; TCRdb lists only in-frame clones, some missing. The sample table includes some 60,000 clones. Sequenced sample: PBMCs. The receptors stem from a man aged 25 to 40 in good health and CMV-seropositive.

The gene calls are TRBV6-5 and TRBJ1-1; TRBD1 agrees at 11 bases. CDR3 size: 14 residues. The V segment lost 5 bases and the J segment 9 bases; nucleotides outside the gene matches: 8. The germline CDR1 and CDR2 sequences are MNHEY and SVGAGI. The CDR3 sequence: CASSKTGQGVQAFF. The CDR3 DNA sequence: TGTGCCAGCAGTAAGACGGGACAGGGGGTTCAAGCTTTCTTT.

Remarks on this clone: The junction does not match germline at one end; this may be a read error. The V and J genes are TRBV29-1 and TRBJ1-1, with 9 bases matching TRBD1. CDR3 size: 12 residues. CDR1 and CDR2 from the germline V gene are SQVTM and ANQGSEA. This CDR3 is CSVTGGGTEDFF. DNA for the CDR3: TGCAGCGTCACAGGGGGCGGCACTGAAGATTTCTTT.

V usage is TRBV2 and J usage is TRBJ1-4, with D maybe TRBD1 (6 bases). The CDR3 length is 14 residues. Trimming stripped 3 bases from V and 12 bases from J, with 17 bases between. Looked up from germline, CDR1 is SNHLY and CDR2 is FYNNEI. This chain's CDR3 is CASSDRDTDTELFF. In nucleotides, the CDR3 is TGTGCCAGCAGTGATAGGGACACGGATACGGAACTGTTTTTT.

To note about this clone: Additional DNA sequences in this sample encode the identical CDR3. This chain joins TRBV5-1 and TRBJ2-1; 11 nucleotides line up with TRBD1. Germline values: CDR1 SGHRS, CDR2 YFSETQ. The CDR3 covers 17 residues. Trimming took 3 bases from V and 5 from J; bases not matched to a gene: 10. The CDR3 sequence: CASSSGTGGSRDNEQFF. CDR3 coding DNA: TGCGCCAGCAGCTCAGGGACAGGGGGATCGAGGGACAATGAGCAGTTCTTC. Filled out from reference TRBV5-1 and TRBJ2-1, the complete variable domain reads KAGVTQTPRYLIKTRGQQVTLSCSPISGHRSVSWYQQTPGQGLQFLFEYFSETQRNKGNFPGRFSGRQFSNSRSEMNVSTLELGDSALYLCASSSGTGGSRDNEQFFGPGTRLTVL.

This chain links TRBV4-1 with TRBJ2-7, with 8 bases lining up with TRBD2. With 0 bases clipped from V and 4 bases from J, the junction kept 5 bases outside the gene matches. The germline V gene encodes CDR1 MGHRA and CDR2 YSYEKL. This CDR3 is built from 15 residues. The CDR3 DNA sequence: TGCGCCAGCAGCCAAGAAGCGGGAGAGCCTTACGAGCAGTACTTC. Protein: CASSQEAGEPYEQYF.

Remarks on this clone: Relative to the germline gene, one junction end is altered; a read error may explain this. The chain joins TRBV9 to TRBJ2-1; maybe TRBD2 (6 bases). The CDR3 totals 15 residues. CDR1 is SGDLS and CDR2 is YYNGEE in the germline V gene. The CDR3 region has the DNA TGTGCCAGCAGTGCCGGGGGAGTCTCCGACAATGAGCAGTTCTTC. Its translation is CASSAGGVSDNEQFF. The full variable domain, with the rest looked up from reference TRBV9 and TRBJ2-1, is DSGVTQTPKHLITATGQRVTLRCSPRSGDLSVYWYQQSLDQGLQFLIQYYNGEERAKGNILERFSAQQFPDLHSELNLSSLELGDSALYFCASSAGGVSDNEQFFGPGTRLTVL.

The genes are TRBV9 and TRBJ2-3; TRBD2 matches at 10 bases. Losses at the gene ends were 0 bases for V and 6 bases for J; bases not matched to a gene: 7. Germline V gene sequence: CDR1 SGDLS, CDR2 YYNGEE. The CDR3 consists of 16 residues. The CDR3 spells CASSVAAGGIPDTQYF. The CDR3 nucleotides are TGTGCCAGCAGCGTAGCAGCGGGGGGGATCCCGGATACGCAGTATTTT.

The chain carries TRBV7-3 and TRBJ2-2; TRBD2 matches 14 bases. Germline values: CDR1 SGHTA, CDR2 FQGTGA. Trimming cost V 4 bases and J 6 bases; bases outside gene matches: 10. This CDR3 comprises 18 residues. The CDR3 nucleotides are TGTGCCAGCAGCTCACAGCCGGGACTAGCGGGGGTGGCCGGGGAGCTGTTTTTT. This encodes CASSSQPGLAGVAGELFF.

V usage is TRBV7-8 and J usage is TRBJ2-1, with 7 bases lining up with TRBD1. CDR1 and CDR2 (germline): SGHVS, FQNEAQ. Trimming took 4 bases from V and 9 from J; bases not matched to a gene: 3. The CDR3 is made up of 12 amino acids. This chain's CDR3 is CASSWTGGEQFF. In DNA form, the CDR3 reads TGTGCCAGCAGCTGGACAGGCGGTGAGCAGTTCTTC. Full variable domain (remainder filled in from reference TRBV7-8 and TRBJ2-1): GAGVSQSPRYKVAKRGQDVALRCDPISGHVSLFWYQQALGQGPEFLTYFQNEAQLDKSGLPSDRFFAERPEGSVSTLKIQRTQQEDSAVYLCASSWTGGEQFFGPGTRLTVL.

The J gene is TRBJ2-5, the V gene TRBV19, with a possible D match to TRBD2 (5 bases). CDR3 length: 14 residues. Per germline, CDR1 LNHDA and CDR2 SQIVND (reference sequence). Deletions cut 2 bases from V and 1 base from J, with 8 bases between. CDR3 DNA: TGTGCCAGTAGTATATGGAGGAGCCAAGAGACCCAGTACTTC. This encodes CASSIWRSQETQYF.

The genes are TRBV29-1 and TRBJ2-1; D gene ambiguous. There are 13 residues in the CDR3. Deletions cut 4 bases from V and 0 bases from J, with 7 bases between. The germline V gene encodes CDR1 SQVTM and CDR2 ANQGSEA. CDR3 protein: CSVARNSYNEQFF. The DNA for the CDR3 is TGCAGCGTTGCGAGAAACTCCTACAATGAGCAGTTCTTC.

CDR3 DNA sequence: TGTGCCACCAGCAGAGATTCCACAGGTAGTGCCTACGAGCAGTACTTC. Protein: CATSRDSTGSAYEQYF. The rearrangement uses TRBV15 and TRBJ2-7; D possibly corresponds to TRBD1 (5 bases). CDR1 is LNHNV and CDR2 is YYDKDF in the germline V gene (reference sequence). Trimming took 0 bases from V and 2 from J, leaving 14 bases between them. CDR3 length: 16 amino acids.

The rearrangement links TRBV6-5 to TRBJ2-5, with TRBD1 matching over 10 bases. The CDR3 is 15 amino acids. The V gene's germline CDR1 is MNHEY and CDR2 SVGAGI. V shed 5 bases and J 2 bases; nucleotides not matched to a gene: 5. CDR3 DNA sequence: TGTGCCAGCAGTAAACCGGGACAGGGGCAAGAGACCCAGTACTTC. Protein sequence: CASSKPGQGQETQYF.

This rearrangement joins TRBV9 to TRBJ2-1; D might be TRBD2 (6 bases). The germline V gene encodes CDR1 SGDLS and CDR2 YYNGEE. V was cut by 0 bases and J by 7 bases, with 11 bases left in between. The CDR3 is made up of 14 amino acids. CDR3 region: CASSVVGGGNEQFF. Written as DNA, the CDR3 is TGTGCCAGCAGCGTAGTGGGAGGTGGGAATGAGCAGTTCTTC.

The chain employs TRBV5-6 and TRBJ2-7; 9 bases match TRBD1. The junction had 4 bases not matched to a gene; V was cut back by 0 bases and J by 6 bases. The CDR3 consists of 14 residues. From germline, CDR1 is SGHDT and CDR2 YYEEEE. The CDR3 bases are TGTGCCAGCAGCTTGGGGACAGGGGTCTCCGAGCAGTACTTC. Protein product: CASSLGTGVSEQYF.

V usage is TRBV7-8 and J usage is TRBJ1-1; D might be TRBD1 (6 bases). V was trimmed by 2 bases and J by 0 bases, leaving 16 bases between them. Germline V gene lookup returns CDR1 SGHVS and CDR2 FQNEAQ. This CDR3 has 17 residues. The DNA for the CDR3 is TGTGCCAGCAGCTTAAAACGTCCGGGACACATGAACACTGAAGCTTTCTTT. Translated, it gives CASSLKRPGHMNTEAFF.

The chain has TRBV7-9 and TRBJ2-1; 14 bases align to TRBD2. Looked up from germline, CDR1 is SEHNR and CDR2 is FQNEAQ (reference sequence). J gave up 0 bases and V 4 bases, and 2 bases lay outside the gene matches. The CDR3 is made up of 17 amino acids. CDR3 protein: CASSSGLAGGSYNEQFF. The CDR3 DNA follows: TGTGCCAGCAGCTCAGGACTAGCGGGGGGCTCCTACAATGAGCAGTTCTTC.

The CDR3 bases are TGCAGCGTTGCGTCCGGGGAGACCCAGTACTTC. This encodes CSVASGETQYF. The V and J genes are TRBV29-1 and TRBJ2-5, with D unclear. V lost 4 bases, J lost 5 bases, and 8 bases lay in between. This CDR3 is built from 11 residues. The germline gives CDR1 SQVTM, CDR2 ANQGSEA.

The CDR3 here is CASSASSNQPQHF. In DNA form, the CDR3 reads TGTGCCAGCAGTGCGTCGAGCAATCAGCCCCAGCATTTT. The rearrangement links TRBV6-5 to TRBJ1-5; D gene unclear. CDR1 and CDR2 (germline): MNHEY, SVGAGI. The CDR3 is 13 residues long. The V end was cut by 5 bases, the J end by 1 base, with 6 bases between.

Worth noting for this clone: Other DNA sequences within the sample encode an identical CDR3. The chain combines TRBV30 with TRBJ1-1, with D perhaps TRBD1 (5 bases). This CDR3 has 12 amino acids. Trimming removed 4 bases from V and 3 bases from J, with 9 bases in between. CDR1 is GTSNPN, CDR2 SVGIG, per germline (reference sequence). The CDR3 region has the DNA TGTGCCTGGAAACAGGATTACACTGAAGCTTTCTTT. This sequence encodes CAWKQDYTEAFF.

With respect to this clone: Other DNA sequences in the same sample also yield this CDR3. The chain has TRBV29-1 and TRBJ2-5, with TRBD2 matching 13 bases. The CDR3 is 15 residues long. V was clipped by 6 bases and J by 0 bases; unmatched bases: 4. CDR1 and CDR2 from the germline V gene are SQVTM and ANQGSEA. CDR3 sequence reads: CSVGLAGAYQETQYF. The CDR3 DNA sequence: TGCAGCGTCGGACTAGCGGGAGCGTACCAAGAGACCCAGTACTTC.